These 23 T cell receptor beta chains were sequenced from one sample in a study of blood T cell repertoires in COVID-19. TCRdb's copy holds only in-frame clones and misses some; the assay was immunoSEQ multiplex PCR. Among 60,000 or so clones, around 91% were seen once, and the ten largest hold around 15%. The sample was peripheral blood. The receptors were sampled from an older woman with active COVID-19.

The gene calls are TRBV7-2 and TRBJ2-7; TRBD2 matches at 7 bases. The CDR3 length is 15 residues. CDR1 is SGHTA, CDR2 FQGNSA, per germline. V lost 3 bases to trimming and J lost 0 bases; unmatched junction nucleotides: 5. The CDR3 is CASSLAGGSSYEQYF. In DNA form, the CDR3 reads TGTGCCAGCAGCTTGGCCGGGGGGAGCTCCTACGAGCAGTACTTC.

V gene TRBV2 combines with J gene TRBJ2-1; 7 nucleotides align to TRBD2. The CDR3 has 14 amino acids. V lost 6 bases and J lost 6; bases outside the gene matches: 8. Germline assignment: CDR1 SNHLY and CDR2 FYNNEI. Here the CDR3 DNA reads TGTGCCAGCAGGGGGACGGGGAGGGTCAATGAGCAGTTCTTC. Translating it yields CASRGTGRVNEQFF.

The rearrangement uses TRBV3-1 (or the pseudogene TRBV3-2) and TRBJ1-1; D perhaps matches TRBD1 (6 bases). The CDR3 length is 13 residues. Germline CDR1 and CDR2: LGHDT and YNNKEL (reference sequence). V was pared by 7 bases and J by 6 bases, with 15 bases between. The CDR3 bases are TGTGCCAGCAAAACCGGCAGGGGCGCTGAAGCTTTCTTT. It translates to CASKTGRGAEAFF.

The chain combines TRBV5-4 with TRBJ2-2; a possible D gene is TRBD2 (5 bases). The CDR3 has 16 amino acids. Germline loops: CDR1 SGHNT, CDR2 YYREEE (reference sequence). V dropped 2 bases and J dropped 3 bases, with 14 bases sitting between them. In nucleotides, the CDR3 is TGTGCCAGCAGCTTAGCGGTCCCCGTCGACACCGGGGAGCTGTTTTTT. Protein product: CASSLAVPVDTGELFF.

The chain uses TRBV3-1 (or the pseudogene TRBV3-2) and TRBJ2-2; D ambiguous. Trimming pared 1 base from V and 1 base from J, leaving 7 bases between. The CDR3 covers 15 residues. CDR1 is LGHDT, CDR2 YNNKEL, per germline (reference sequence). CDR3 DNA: TGTGCCAGCAGCCAAGGTCAGGTGAACACCGGGGAGCTGTTTTTT. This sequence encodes CASSQGQVNTGELFF.

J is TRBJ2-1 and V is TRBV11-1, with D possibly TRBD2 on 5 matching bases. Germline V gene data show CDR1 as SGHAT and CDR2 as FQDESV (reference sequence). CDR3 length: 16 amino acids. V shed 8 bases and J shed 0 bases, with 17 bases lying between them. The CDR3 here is CASSPGGGSSYNEQFF. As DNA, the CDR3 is TGTGCCAGCTCCCCAGGAGGCGGAAGCTCCTACAATGAGCAGTTCTTC.

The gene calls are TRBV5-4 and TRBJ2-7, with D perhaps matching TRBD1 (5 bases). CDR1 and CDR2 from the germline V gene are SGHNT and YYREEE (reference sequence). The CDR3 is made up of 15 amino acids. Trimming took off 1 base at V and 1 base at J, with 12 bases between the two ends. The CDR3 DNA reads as TGTGCCAGCAGCTTGAATCCAGGGATTTCCTACGAGCAGTACTTC. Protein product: CASSLNPGISYEQYF.

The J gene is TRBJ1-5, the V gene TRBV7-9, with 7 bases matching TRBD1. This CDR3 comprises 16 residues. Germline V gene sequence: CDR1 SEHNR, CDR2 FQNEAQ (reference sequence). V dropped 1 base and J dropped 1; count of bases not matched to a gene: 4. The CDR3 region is CASSLGQGSSNQPQHF. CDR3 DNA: TGTGCCAGCAGCTTAGGACAGGGTTCCAGCAATCAGCCCCAGCATTTT.

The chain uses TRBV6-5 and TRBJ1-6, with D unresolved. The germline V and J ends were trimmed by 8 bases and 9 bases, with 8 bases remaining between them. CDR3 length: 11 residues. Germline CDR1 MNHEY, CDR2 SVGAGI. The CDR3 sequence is CASGEGSPLHF. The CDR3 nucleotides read TGTGCCAGCGGGGAGGGTTCACCCCTCCACTTT.

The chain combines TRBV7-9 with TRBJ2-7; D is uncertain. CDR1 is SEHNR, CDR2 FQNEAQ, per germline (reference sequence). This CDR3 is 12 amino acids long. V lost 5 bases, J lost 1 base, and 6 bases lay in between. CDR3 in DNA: TGTGCCAGCAGCGCTACTTCCTACGAGCAGTACTTC. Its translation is CASSATSYEQYF.

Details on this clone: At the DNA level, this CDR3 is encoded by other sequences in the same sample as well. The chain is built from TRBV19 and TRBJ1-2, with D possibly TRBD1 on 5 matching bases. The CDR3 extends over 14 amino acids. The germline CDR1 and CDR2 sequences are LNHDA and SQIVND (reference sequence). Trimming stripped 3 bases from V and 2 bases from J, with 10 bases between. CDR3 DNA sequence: TGTGCCAGTAGTATGGGCAGGGCCAACTATGGCTACACCTTC. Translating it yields CASSMGRANYGYTF.

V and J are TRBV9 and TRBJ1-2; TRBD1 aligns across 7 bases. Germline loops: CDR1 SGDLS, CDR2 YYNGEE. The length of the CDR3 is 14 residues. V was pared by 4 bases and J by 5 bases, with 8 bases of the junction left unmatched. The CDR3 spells CASSPAGTDYGYTF. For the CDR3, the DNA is TGTGCCAGCAGCCCCGCCGGGACAGATTATGGCTACACCTTC.

The CDR3 DNA follows: TGTGCCAGCTCACCCCCTACGGGGACCCAGTACTTC. Translating gives CASSPPTGTQYF. The V gene is TRBV18, the J gene TRBJ2-5; D gene uncertain. Germline CDR1 KGHSH, CDR2 LQKENI. This CDR3 region has 12 residues. Between the trimmed V and J ends, which lost 3 bases and 7 bases, there was a span of 9 bases. Looking up the rest from reference TRBV18 and TRBJ2-5 gives the full variable domain: NAGVMQNPRHLVRRRGQEARLRCSPMKGHSHVYWYRQLPEEGLKFMVYLQKENIIDESGMPKERFSAEFPKEGPSILRIQQVVRGDSAAYFCASSPPTGTQYFGPGTRLLVL.

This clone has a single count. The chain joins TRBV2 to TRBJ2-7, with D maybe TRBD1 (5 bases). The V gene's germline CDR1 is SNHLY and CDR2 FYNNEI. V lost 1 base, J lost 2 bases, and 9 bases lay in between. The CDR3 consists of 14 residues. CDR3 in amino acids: CASSEVGQTYEQYF. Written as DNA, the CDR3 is TGTGCCAGCAGTGAAGTAGGACAAACCTACGAGCAGTACTTC.

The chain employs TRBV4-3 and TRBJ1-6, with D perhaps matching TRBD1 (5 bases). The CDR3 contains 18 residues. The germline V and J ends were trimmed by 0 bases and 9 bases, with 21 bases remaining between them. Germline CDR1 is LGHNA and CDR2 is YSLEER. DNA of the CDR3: TGCGCCAGCAGCCAAGATTTCCGGGGGGAAACTTCAAGTTCACCCCTCCACTTT. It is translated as CASSQDFRGETSSSPLHF.

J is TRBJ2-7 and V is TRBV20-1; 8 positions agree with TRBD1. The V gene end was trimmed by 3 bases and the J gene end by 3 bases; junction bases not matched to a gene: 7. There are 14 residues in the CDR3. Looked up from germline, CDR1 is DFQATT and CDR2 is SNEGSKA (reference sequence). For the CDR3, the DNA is TGCAGTGCTAGTCTCCGTGACAGGGGCTACGAGCAGTACTTC. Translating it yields CSASLRDRGYEQYF.

The CDR3 is CASSRMGGSEAFF. The CDR3 DNA sequence: TGTGCCAGCAGTCGAATGGGAGGGAGTGAAGCTTTCTTT. The chain uses TRBV25-1 and TRBJ1-1; D is uncertain. CDR1 is MGHDK, CDR2 SYGVNS, per germline. The CDR3 consists of 13 residues. V was trimmed by 5 bases and J by 7 bases, leaving 14 bases between them.

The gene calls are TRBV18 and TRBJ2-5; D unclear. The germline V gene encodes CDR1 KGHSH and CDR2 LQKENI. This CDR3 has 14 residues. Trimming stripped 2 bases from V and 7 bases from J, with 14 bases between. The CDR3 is CASSPGAESGTQYF. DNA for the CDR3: TGTGCCAGCTCACCAGGCGCCGAGTCGGGGACCCAGTACTTC.

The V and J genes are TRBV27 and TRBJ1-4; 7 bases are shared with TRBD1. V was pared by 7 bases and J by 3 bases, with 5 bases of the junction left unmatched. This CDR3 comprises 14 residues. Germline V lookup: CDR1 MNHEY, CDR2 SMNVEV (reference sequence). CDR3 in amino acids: CASTTGVANEKLFF. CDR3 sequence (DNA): TGTGCCAGCACTACAGGGGTGGCTAATGAAAAACTGTTTTTT. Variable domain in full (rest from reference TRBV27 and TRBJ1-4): EAQVTQNPRYLITVTGKKLTVTCSQNMNHEYMSWYRQDPGLGLRQIYYSMNVEVTDKGDVPEGYKVSRKEKRNFPLILESPSPNQTSLYFCASTTGVANEKLFFGSGTQLSVL.

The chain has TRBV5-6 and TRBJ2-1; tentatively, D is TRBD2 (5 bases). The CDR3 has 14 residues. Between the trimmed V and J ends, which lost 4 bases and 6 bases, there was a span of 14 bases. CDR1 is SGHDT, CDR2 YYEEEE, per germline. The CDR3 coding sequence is TGTGCCAGCAGCCCTGTTTTCCGGGGCAATGAGCAGTTCTTC. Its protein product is CASSPVFRGNEQFF.

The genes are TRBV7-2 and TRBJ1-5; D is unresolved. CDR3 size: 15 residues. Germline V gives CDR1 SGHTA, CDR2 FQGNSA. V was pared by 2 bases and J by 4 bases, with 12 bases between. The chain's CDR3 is CASSLWPVVNQPQHF. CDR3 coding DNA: TGTGCCAGCAGCTTATGGCCCGTTGTTAATCAGCCCCAGCATTTT. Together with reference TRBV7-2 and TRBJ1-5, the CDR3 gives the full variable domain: GAGVSQSPSNKVTEKGKDVELRCDPISGHTALYWYRQSLGQGLEFLIYFQGNSAPDKSGLPSDRFSAERTGGSVSTLTIQRTQQEDSAVYLCASSLWPVVNQPQHFGDGTRLSIL.

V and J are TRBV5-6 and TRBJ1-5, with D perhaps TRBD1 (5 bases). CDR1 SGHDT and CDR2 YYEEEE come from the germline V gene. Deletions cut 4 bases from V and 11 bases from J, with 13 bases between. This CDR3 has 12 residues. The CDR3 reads CASSPRRGAQHF. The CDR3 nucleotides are TGTGCCAGCAGCCCTCGGAGGGGAGCCCAGCATTTT.

The CDR3 here is CASSPRTGVQETQYF. In DNA, the CDR3 is TGTGCCAGCAGCCCGAGGACGGGGGTACAAGAGACCCAGTACTTC. The J gene is TRBJ2-5, the V gene TRBV11-3, with a possible D match to TRBD2 (6 bases). Germline V gene lookup returns CDR1 SGHNT and CDR2 YENEEA. This CDR3 is built from 15 residues. V lost 5 bases, J lost 2 bases, and 15 bases lay in between.